The sequence of this TCR beta chain was determined in a study of blood T cell repertoires in COVID-19. Overall study context: Specimens from acute and convalescent COVID-19 originated in the United States, Italy and Spain. Sources were T cells, B-cell-depleted T cells, or PBMCs; the material itself was cDNA or gDNA.

Germline CDR1 is MNHEY and CDR2 is SVGEGT. With 4 bases clipped from V and 5 bases from J, the junction kept 14 bases outside the gene matches. CDR3 length: 16 residues. Authors' methods: Amplification of reference gene primers provided the estimated nucleated cell counts. TCRdb's copy holds only in-frame clones and misses some; the assay was immunoSEQ multiplex PCR. That table is the source of V, J and clone size, and D and trimming were worked out from the DNA. Of 30,000 to 40,000 clones in the sample, approximately 80% were seen once. This clone was observed a single time. The clonotype comes from an older woman with acute or convalescent COVID-19. Material for sequencing was peripheral blood. This rearrangement joins TRBV6-2 or TRBV6-3 to TRBJ2-7; 7 positions match TRBD2. The CDR3: CASSLPLMTSLHEQYF. In nucleotides, the CDR3 is TGTGCCAGCAGTTTACCCCTCATGACTAGCCTTCACGAGCAGTACTTC.